This TCR beta chain is from a study of blood T cells in healthy people across ages. Study-wide findings and caveats: Per million T cells, TCR beta diversity dropped roughly linearly as age increased. Relative to aged donors, long-lived donors carried more naive CD4+ cells and displayed higher diversity.

Primed by a sample-barcoded 5' primer and a J-beta primer mix, a second PCR proceeded for 7 to 11 cycles. A tag from a template-switch adaptor with 12 random nucleotides marked each cDNA molecule. One entry per CDR3 protein, called by TCRdb with MiXCR from the 5' RACE reads. The top ten clones hold about 0.72% of a sample with around 1,000,000 distinct CDR3 sequences, almost 25% of them seen once. This clonotype showed up just a few times. Its antigen is undetermined. This CDR3 is 12 amino acids long. CDR1 and CDR2 from the germline V gene are DFQATT and SNEGSKA (reference sequence). V gave up 6 bases and J gave up 4 bases, with 12 bases separating them. A further study also used this sample, focusing on T cells of mothers and their children.

Sequenced material: blood. The V call is TRBV20-1, the J call TRBJ1-1; the D is unclear. This TCR derives from a girl aged 2-9 years in good health. The CDR3 DNA is TGCAGTGCGAGGAGTGAGGGCACTGAAGCTTTCTTT. It translates to CSARSEGTEAFF.